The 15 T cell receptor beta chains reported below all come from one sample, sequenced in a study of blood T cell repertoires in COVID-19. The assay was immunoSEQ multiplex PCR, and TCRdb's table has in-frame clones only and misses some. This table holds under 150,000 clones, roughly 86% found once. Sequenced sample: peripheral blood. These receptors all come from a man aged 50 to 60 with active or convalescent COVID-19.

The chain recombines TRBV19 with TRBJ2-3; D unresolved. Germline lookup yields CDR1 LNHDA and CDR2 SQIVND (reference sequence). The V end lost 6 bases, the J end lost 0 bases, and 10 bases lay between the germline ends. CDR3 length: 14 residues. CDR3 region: CASRYSPSTDTQYF. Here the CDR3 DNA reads TGTGCCAGTAGGTACTCACCGAGCACAGATACGCAGTATTTT.

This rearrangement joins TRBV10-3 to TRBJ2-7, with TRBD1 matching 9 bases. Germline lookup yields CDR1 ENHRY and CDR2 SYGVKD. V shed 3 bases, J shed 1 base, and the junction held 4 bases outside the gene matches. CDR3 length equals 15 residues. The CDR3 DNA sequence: TGTGCCATCAGTGAAGGGACAGGGCAATCCTACGAGCAGTACTTC. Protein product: CAISEGTGQSYEQYF.

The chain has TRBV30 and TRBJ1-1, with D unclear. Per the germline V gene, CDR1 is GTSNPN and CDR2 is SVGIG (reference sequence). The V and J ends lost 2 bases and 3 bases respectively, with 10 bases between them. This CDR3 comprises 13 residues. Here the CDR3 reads CAWSLLGDTEAFF. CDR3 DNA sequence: TGTGCCTGGAGTCTCCTAGGAGACACTGAAGCTTTCTTT.

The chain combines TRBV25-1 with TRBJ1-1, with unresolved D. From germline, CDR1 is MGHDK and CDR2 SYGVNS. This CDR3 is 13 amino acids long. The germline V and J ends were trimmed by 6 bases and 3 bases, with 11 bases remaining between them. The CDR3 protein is CASSSTWDTEAFF. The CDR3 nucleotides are TGTGCCAGCAGCTCGACTTGGGACACTGAAGCTTTCTTT.

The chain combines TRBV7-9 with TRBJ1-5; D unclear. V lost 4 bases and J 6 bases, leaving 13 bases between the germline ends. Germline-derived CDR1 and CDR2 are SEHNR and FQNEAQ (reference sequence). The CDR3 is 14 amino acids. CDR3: CASSYPEAGQPQHF. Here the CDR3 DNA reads TGTGCCAGCAGCTACCCAGAGGCGGGTCAGCCCCAGCATTTT.

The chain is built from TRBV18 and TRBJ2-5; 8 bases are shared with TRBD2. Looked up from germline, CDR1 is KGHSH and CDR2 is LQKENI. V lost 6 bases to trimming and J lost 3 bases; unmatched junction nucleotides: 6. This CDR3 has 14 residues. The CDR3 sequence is CASSTGGGEETQYF. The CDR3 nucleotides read TGTGCCAGCTCCACCGGGGGGGGAGAAGAGACCCAGTACTTC.

The CDR3 region is CASSRTGASTDTQYF. CDR3 sequence (DNA): TGTGCCAGCAGTCGGACAGGGGCTAGCACAGATACGCAGTATTTT. The V and J genes are TRBV6-5 and TRBJ2-3, with 9 bases aligning to TRBD1. The CDR3 has 15 residues. Trimming at V came to 5 bases and at J to 0 bases, leaving 3 bases not matched to a gene. Germline V gives CDR1 MNHEY, CDR2 SVGAGI.

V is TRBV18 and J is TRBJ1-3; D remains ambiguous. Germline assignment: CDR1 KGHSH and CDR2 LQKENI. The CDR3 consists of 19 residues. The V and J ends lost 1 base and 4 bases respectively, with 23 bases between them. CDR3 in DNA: TGTGCCAGCTCACCACAGCGGGCAGGTGGAGCTCTCTCAGGAAACACCATATATTTT. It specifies CASSPQRAGGALSGNTIYF.

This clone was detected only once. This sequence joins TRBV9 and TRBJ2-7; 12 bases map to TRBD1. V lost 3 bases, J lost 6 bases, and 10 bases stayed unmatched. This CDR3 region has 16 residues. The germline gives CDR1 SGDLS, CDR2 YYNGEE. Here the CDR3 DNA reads TGTGCCAGCAGCGCCCACCCGGGACAGGGGGCAACCGAGCAGTACTTC. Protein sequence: CASSAHPGQGATEQYF.

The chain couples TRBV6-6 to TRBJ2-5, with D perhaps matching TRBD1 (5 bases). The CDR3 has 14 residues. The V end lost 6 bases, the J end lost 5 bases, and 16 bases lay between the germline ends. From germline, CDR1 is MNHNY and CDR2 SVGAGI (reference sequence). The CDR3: CASRGLGLGETQYF. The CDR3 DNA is TGTGCCAGCAGGGGGCTCGGCTTGGGGGAGACCCAGTACTTC.

CDR3 DNA sequence: TGTGCCAGCAGCCAAGATAAGCAGGGGCCCCACACAGATACGCAGTATTTT. As protein: CASSQDKQGPHTDTQYF. This chain joins TRBV14 and TRBJ2-3; possible D gene TRBD1, 6 bases. In germline, CDR1 is SGHDN, CDR2 FVKESK. The ends were cut back, 0 bases at V and 2 bases at J, with 15 bases in the middle. CDR3 length equals 17 residues.

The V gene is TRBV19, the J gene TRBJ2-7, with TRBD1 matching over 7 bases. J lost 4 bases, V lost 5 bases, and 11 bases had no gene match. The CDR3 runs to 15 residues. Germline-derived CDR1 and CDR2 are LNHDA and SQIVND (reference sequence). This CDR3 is CASSWNRGMGYEQYF. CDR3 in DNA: TGTGCCAGTAGTTGGAACAGGGGTATGGGATACGAGCAGTACTTC.

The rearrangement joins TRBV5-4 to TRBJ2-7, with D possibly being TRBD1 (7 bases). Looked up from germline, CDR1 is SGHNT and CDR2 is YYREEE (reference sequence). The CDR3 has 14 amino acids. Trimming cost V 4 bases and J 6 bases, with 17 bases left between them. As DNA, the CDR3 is TGTGCCAGCAGCCCCAGGGGGGTAGAGACCGAGCAGTACTTC. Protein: CASSPRGVETEQYF.

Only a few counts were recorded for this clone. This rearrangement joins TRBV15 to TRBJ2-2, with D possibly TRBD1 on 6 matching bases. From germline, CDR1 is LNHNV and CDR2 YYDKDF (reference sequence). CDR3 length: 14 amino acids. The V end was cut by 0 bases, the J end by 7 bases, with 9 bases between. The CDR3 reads CATSRDRGVGELFF. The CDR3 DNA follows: TGTGCCACCAGCAGAGACAGGGGCGTCGGGGAGCTGTTTTTT.

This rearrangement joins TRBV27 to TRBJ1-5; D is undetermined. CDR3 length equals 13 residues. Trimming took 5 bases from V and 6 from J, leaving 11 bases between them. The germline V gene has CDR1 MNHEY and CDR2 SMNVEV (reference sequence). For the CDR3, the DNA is TGTGCCAGCAGTCCCCCGGGGAGTCAGCCCCAGCATTTT. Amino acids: CASSPPGSQPQHF.